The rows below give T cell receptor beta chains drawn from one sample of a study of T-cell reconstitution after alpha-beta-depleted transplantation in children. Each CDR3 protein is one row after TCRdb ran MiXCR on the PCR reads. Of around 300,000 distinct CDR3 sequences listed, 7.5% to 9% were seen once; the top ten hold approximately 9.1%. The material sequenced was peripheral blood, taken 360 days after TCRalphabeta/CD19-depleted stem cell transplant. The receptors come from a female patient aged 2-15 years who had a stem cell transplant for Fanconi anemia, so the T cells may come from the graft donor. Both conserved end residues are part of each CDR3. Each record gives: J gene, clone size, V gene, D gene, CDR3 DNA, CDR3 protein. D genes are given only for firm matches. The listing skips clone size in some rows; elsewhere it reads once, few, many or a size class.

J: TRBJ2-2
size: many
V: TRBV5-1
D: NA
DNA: TGCGCCAGCTTCTCGGGGATTGGGAACGGGGAGCTGTTTTTT
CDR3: CASFSGIGNGELFF

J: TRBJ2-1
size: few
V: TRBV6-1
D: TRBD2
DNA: TGTGCCAGCAGTGAAGCGGGGACTAGCGGTTACAATGAGCAGTTCTTC
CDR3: CASSEAGTSGYNEQFF

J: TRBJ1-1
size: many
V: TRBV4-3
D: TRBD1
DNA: TGCGCCAGCAGCCCCCTCGGGACAGGGGGCACTGAAGCTTTCTTT
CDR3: CASSPLGTGGTEAFF

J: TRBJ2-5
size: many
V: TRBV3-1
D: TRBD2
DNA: TGTGCCAGCAGCCAAGTGGCTAGCGGGATCCGTCGGGAGACCCAGTACTTC
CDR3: CASSQVASGIRRETQYF

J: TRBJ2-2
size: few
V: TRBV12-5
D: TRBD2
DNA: TGTGCTAGTGGTTTGGCTAGCGGGGGGGGGTACACCGGGGAGCTGTTTTTT
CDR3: CASGLASGGGYTGELFF

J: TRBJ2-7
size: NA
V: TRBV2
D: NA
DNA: TGTGCCAGCAGTGAATTTTGGGCCGGGAGAGGGGAGCAGTACTTC
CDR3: CASSEFWAGRGEQYF

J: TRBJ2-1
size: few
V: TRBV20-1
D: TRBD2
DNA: TGCAGTGCTAGACCCCTGCGGGGGGCCCCCTACAATGAGCAGTTCTTC
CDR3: CSARPLRGAPYNEQFF

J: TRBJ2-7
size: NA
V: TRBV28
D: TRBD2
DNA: TGTGCCAGCAGACCTAGAACCGGGACTAGCTTTAGGTACGAGCAGTACTTC
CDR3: CASRPRTGTSFRYEQYF

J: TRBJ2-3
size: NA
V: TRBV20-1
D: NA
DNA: TGCAGTGCTAGAGATCAAGGGCAGTATTTT
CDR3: CSARDQGQYF

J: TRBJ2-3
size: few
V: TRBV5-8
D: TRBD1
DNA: TGTGCCAGCAGCTTGTTGGGACAGGTAACAGATACGCAGTATTTT
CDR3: CASSLLGQVTDTQYF

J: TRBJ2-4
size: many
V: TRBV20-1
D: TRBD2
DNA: TGCAGTGCCAGTTTGTCTTGGGGGACTACCATTCAGTACTTC
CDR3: CSASLSWGTTIQYF

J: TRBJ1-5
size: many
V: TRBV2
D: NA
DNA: TGTGCCAGCAGTGAGATCGAGGGCAATCAGCCCCAGCATTTT
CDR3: CASSEIEGNQPQHF

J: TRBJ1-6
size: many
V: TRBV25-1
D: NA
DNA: TGTGCCAGCAGTGAATTAGGGGGGAATTCACCCCTCCACTTT
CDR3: CASSELGGNSPLHF

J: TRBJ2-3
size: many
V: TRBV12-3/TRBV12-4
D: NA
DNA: TGTGCCAGCAGTTTAGATCCCCGCACAGATACGCAGTATTTT
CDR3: CASSLDPRTDTQYF

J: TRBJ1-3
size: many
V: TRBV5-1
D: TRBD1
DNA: TGCGCCAGCAGCTTGACCCCTCAGGGGGCGCGGGGAAACACCATATATTTT
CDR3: CASSLTPQGARGNTIYF

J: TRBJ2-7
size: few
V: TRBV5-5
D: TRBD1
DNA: TGTGCCAGCAGCTACCCGGGACAGGGGGTCGACGAGCAGTACTTC
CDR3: CASSYPGQGVDEQYF

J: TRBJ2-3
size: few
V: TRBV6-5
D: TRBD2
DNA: TGTGCCAGCAGTTACTCCCTAGCGGGGGCCGTCACAGATACGCAGTATTTT
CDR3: CASSYSLAGAVTDTQYF

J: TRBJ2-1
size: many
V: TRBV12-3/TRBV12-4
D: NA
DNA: TGTGCCAGCACGTGGACTTCCTCCTACAATGAGCAGTTCTTC
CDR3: CASTWTSSYNEQFF

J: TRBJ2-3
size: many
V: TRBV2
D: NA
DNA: TGTGCCAGCATCACAGGATCTAGGGCAGATACGCAGTATTTT
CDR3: CASITGSRADTQYF

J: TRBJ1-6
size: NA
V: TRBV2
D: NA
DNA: TGTGCCAGCAGTAACCCGGTCGAGGGGCTGCCACCCCTCCACTTT
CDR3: CASSNPVEGLPPLHF

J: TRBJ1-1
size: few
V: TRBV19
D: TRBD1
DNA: TGTGCCAGTAGTATAAGGGGGCCCTCGCACACTGAAGCTTTCTTT
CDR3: CASSIRGPSHTEAFF

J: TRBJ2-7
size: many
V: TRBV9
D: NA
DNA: TGTGCCAGCAGCGTAGTTGAGGGAGAGCAGTACTTC
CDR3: CASSVVEGEQYF

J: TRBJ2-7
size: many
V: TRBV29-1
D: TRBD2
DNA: TGCAGCGTGGGACTAGCGGATTACGAGCAGTACTTC
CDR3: CSVGLADYEQYF

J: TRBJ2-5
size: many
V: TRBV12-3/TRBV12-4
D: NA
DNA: TGTGCCAGCAGTCCGGGGAATCAAGAGACCCAGTACTTC
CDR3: CASSPGNQETQYF

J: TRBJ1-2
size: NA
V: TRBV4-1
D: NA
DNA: TGCGCCAGCAGCCAAAGGTCGTACTATGGCTACACCTTC
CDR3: CASSQRSYYGYTF

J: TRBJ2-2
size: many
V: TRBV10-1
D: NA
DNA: TGCGCCAGCAGTGAAACCGCGAACACCGGGGAGCTGTTTTTT
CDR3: CASSETANTGELFF

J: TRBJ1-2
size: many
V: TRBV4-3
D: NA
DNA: TGCGCCAGCAGCCAAGATCAAAGTAGAGGGGCCGACTATGGCTACACCTTC
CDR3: CASSQDQSRGADYGYTF

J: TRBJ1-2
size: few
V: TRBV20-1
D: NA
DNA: TGCAGTGCTGGCGGGATCCACTATGGCTACACCTTC
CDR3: CSAGGIHYGYTF

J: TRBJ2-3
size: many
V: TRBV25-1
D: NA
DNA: TGTGCCAGCAGTGAGGCCCGGCTAGTGAGAAGCCCAGATACGCAGTATTTT
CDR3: CASSEARLVRSPDTQYF

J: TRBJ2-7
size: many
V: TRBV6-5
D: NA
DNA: TGTGCCAGCAAGCGGGACAGAAATGTATACGAGCAGTACTTC
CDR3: CASKRDRNVYEQYF

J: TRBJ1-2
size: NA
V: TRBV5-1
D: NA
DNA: TGCGCCAGCCGGAATGAGGGAGGCCTTGGCTACACCTTC
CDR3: CASRNEGGLGYTF

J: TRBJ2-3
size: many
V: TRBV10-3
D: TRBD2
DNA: TGTGCCATCGGGGGACTAGCGGGGAACACAGATACGCAGTATTTT
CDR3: CAIGGLAGNTDTQYF

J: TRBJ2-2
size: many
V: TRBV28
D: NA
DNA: TGTGCCAGCAGTTTTTTGCTCCAAGGGATTCGAGGGGAGCTGTTTTTT
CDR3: CASSFLLQGIRGELFF

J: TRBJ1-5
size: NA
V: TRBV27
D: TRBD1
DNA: TGTGCCAGCAGTCCTAACCTTAAGACAGGGAAGATTTGGCAGCCCCAGCATTTT
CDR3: CASSPNLKTGKIWQPQHF

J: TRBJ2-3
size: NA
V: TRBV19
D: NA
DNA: TGTGCCAGTAGTATGTTTCTGAGCACAGATACGCAGTATTTT
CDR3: CASSMFLSTDTQYF

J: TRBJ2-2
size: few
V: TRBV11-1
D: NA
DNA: TGTGCCAGCAGCTTATCTGACTGGGGCACCGGGGAGCTGTTTTTT
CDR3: CASSLSDWGTGELFF

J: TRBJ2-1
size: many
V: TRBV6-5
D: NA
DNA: TGTGCCAGCAGTTACTCAGGCAGTTTCTCCTACAATGAGCAGTTCTTC
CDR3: CASSYSGSFSYNEQFF